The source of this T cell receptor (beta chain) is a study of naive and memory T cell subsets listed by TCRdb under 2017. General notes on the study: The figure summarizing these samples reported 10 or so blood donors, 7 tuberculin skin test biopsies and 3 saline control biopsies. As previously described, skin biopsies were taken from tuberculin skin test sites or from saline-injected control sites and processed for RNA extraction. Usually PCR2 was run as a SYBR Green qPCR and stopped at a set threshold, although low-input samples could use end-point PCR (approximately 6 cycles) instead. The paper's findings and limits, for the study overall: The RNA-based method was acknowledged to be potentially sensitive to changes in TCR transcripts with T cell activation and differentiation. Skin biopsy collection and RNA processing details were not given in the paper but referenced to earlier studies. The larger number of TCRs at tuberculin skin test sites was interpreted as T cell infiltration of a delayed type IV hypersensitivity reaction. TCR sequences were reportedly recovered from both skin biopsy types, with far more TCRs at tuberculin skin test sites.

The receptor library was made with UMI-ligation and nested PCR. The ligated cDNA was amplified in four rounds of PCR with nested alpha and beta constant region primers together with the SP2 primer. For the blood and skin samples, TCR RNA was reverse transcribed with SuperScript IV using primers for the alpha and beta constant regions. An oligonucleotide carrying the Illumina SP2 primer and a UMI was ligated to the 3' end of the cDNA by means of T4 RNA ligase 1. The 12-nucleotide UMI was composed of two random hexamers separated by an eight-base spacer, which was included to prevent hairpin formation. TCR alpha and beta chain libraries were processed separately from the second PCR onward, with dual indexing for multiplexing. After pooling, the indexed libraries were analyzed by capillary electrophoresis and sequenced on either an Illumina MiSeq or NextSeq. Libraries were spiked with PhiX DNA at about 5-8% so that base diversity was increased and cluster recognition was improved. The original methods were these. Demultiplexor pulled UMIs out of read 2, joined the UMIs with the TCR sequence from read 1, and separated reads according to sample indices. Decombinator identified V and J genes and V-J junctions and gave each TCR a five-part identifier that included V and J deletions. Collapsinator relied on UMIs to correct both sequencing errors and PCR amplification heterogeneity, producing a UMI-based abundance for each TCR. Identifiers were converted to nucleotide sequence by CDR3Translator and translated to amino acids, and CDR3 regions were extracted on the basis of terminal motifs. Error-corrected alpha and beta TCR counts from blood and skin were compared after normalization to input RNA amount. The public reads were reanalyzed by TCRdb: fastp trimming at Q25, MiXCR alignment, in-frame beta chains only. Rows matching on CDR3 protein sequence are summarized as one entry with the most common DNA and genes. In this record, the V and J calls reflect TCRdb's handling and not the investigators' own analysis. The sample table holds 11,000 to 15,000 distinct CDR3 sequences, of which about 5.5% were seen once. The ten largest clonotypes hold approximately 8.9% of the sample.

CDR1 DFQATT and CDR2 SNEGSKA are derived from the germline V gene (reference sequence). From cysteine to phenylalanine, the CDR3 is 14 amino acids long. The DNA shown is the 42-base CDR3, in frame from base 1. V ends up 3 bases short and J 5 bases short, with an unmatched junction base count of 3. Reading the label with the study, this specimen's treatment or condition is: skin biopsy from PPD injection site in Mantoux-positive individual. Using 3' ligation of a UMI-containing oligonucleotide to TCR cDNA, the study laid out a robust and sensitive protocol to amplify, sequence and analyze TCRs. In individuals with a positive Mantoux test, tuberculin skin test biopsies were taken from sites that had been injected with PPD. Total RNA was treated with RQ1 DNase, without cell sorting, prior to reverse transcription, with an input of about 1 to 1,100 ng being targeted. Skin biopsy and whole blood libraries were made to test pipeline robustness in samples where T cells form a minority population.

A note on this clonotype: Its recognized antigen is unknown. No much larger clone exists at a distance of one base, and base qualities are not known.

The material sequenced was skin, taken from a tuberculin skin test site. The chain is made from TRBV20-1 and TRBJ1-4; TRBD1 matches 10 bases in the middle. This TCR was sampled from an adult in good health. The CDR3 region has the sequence CSASPGQGNEKLFF. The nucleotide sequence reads TGCAGTGCTAGCCCGGGACAGGGGAATGAAAAACTGTTTTTT.